Listed below are T cell receptor beta chains from one sample, sequenced in a study of blood T cell repertoires in COVID-19. Profiled with immunoSEQ multiplex PCR; TCRdb holds only in-frame clones, not every one. The sample lists approximately 270,000 clones, around 90% seen once, with about 4% in the top ten. Input material: PBMCs or T cells enriched from blood (not recorded which). These receptors were taken from a woman in her twenties or thirties with acute COVID-19. The CDR3 runs from the conserved cysteine through the conserved F or W. The D gene is left open where the match is weak. Some rows mark clone size as missing; the rest say once, few, many or name a class of expanded clone.

CDR3 DNA,CDR3 protein,D gene,clone size,J gene,V gene
TGTGCCAGCAGCCCTCGAGTAGCGGGAGATAACGAGCAGTACTTC,CASSPRVAGDNEQYF,TRBD2,.,TRBJ2-7,TRBV3-1/TRBV3-2
TGTGCCAGCAGTTTAGAGCAGGGGGGCGGCTACACCTTC,CASSLEQGGGYTF,TRBD1,.,TRBJ1-2,TRBV12-3/TRBV12-4
TGCGCCAGCAGCCACCCAGGGAAGGAGAATTCACCCCTCCACTTT,CASSHPGKENSPLHF,.,.,TRBJ1-6,TRBV4-1
TGTGCCAGCAGTTCCGGGACAGGGTCCTACGAGCAGTACTTC,CASSSGTGSYEQYF,TRBD1,.,TRBJ2-7,TRBV2
TGTGCCAGCAGCAGCTTAGCGGGTTCTAGCACAGATACGCAGTATTTT,CASSSLAGSSTDTQYF,TRBD2,.,TRBJ2-3,TRBV7-3
TGTGCCAGCAGCTTTGGGACAGCATCCAATGAGCAGTTCTTC,CASSFGTASNEQFF,TRBD1,.,TRBJ2-1,TRBV11-2
TGTGCCAGCAGCGCGTTGGGGGGCGAGCAGTACTTC,CASSALGGEQYF,.,.,TRBJ2-7,TRBV21-1
TGTGCCAGCAGTACCGGGACAGCGAACACTGAAGCTTTCTTT,CASSTGTANTEAFF,TRBD1,.,TRBJ1-1,TRBV28
TGCGCCAGCAGCCAAGAATCCATCACTATAGTTGCTGATGAGCAGTTCTTC,CASSQESITIVADEQFF,.,.,TRBJ2-1,TRBV4-1
TGTGCCAGCAGCCCCCGGGTCTTTTTTAGCATCATGAACACTGAAGCTTTCTTT,CASSPRVFFSIMNTEAFF,.,once,TRBJ1-1,TRBV7-3
TGTGCCAGCTCAGAGGGACAGACTAATGAAAAACTGTTTTTT,CASSEGQTNEKLFF,TRBD1,.,TRBJ1-4,TRBV18
TGTGCCAGCAGTCACGGACAGGGGAAATATTACGAGCAGTACTTC,CASSHGQGKYYEQYF,TRBD1,.,TRBJ2-7,TRBV27
TGTGCCAGCAGCTCTCCCGGGACTAGCGGTTTCTACGAGCAGTACTTC,CASSSPGTSGFYEQYF,TRBD2,.,TRBJ2-7,TRBV7-9
TGTGCCAGCAGCTCGTTCCAGAATGAGCAGTTCTTC,CASSSFQNEQFF,.,.,TRBJ2-1,TRBV28
TGTGCCAGCAGTTTGGGGGGGGTGTGGACTGAAGCTTTCTTT,CASSLGGVWTEAFF,.,.,TRBJ1-1,TRBV27
TGTGCCAGCAGCCAGCCGGGACAGAGTCCTACCGGGGAGCTGTTTTTT,CASSQPGQSPTGELFF,TRBD1,.,TRBJ2-2,TRBV3-1/TRBV3-2
TGTGCCAGCAGTTTATCGAGGGGGCTATTGAACACTGAAGCTTTCTTT,CASSLSRGLLNTEAFF,TRBD1,.,TRBJ1-1,TRBV27
TGTGCCAGCTCACCTTCCGCGAGGGAGCGGCGTAACACTGAAGCTTTCTTT,CASSPSARERRNTEAFF,.,.,TRBJ1-1,TRBV18
TGTGCCAGCAGCTTAGGGACTAGCGACACCGGGGAGCTGTTTTTT,CASSLGTSDTGELFF,TRBD2,.,TRBJ2-2,TRBV7-9
TGTGCCAGCAGTAAAAATAGCGGGAGGGATCTGTCGAATGAGCAGTTCTTC,CASSKNSGRDLSNEQFF,TRBD2,.,TRBJ2-1,TRBV2
TGCGCCAGCAGCGAGGGACAGGGCCTCACTGAAGCTTTCTTT,CASSEGQGLTEAFF,TRBD1,.,TRBJ1-1,TRBV5-1
TGTGCCAGCAGTTTACGAGATGGACAGAACATTCAGTACTTC,CASSLRDGQNIQYF,.,.,TRBJ2-4,TRBV28
TGCGCCAGCAGCCAACGAGTAGTAGCGGGAGGGCGAGTCGATGAGCAGTTCTTC,CASSQRVVAGGRVDEQFF,TRBD2,.,TRBJ2-1,TRBV4-1
TGTGCCAGCAGCTTAGACAGGTCCTATGGCTACACCTTC,CASSLDRSYGYTF,.,.,TRBJ1-2,TRBV7-9
TGTGCCATCAGTGCCGGACAGGGTAATGATGGCTACACCTTC,CAISAGQGNDGYTF,TRBD1,once,TRBJ1-2,TRBV10-3
TGTGCCAGCAGCCTGGGACAGGTCGCAGATACGCAGTATTTT,CASSLGQVADTQYF,TRBD1,.,TRBJ2-3,TRBV5-4
TGTGCCAGCAGACCACCCGGAGCCGGGGATACGCAGTATTTT,CASRPPGAGDTQYF,.,.,TRBJ2-3,TRBV7-9
TGTGCCAGCAGCGTAGTGAGGGACACCACTCCAGGTACCACAGATACGCAGTATTTT,CASSVVRDTTPGTTDTQYF,.,.,TRBJ2-3,TRBV9
TGTGCCAGCAGCCCCCGGACAGGGGAGAATCTCTACGAGCAGTACTTC,CASSPRTGENLYEQYF,TRBD1,.,TRBJ2-7,TRBV7-9
TGTGCCAGCCACCTGGACTTTGGTGTATCACCCCTCCACTTT,CASHLDFGVSPLHF,.,.,TRBJ1-6,TRBV6-5
TGTGCCAGTAGGTGGACAGGGGACGGTCAGCCCCAGCATTTT,CASRWTGDGQPQHF,TRBD1,.,TRBJ1-5,TRBV19
TGTGCCAGCAGTTTCCGACCGTCCGGGAGGTGGCTCGAGCAGTACTTC,CASSFRPSGRWLEQYF,TRBD2,.,TRBJ2-7,TRBV27
TGTGCCAGCAGTGACTCGGGCGGGGAGGGTTACAATGAGCAGTTCTTC,CASSDSGGEGYNEQFF,TRBD2,.,TRBJ2-1,TRBV6-4
TGTGCCATCAGGACTAGCGGGAATCTATATGAGCAGTTCTTC,CAIRTSGNLYEQFF,TRBD2,.,TRBJ2-1,TRBV10-3
TGTGCCAGCAGCCAAGTGACAGGGGGTAGCGAGCAGTACTTC,CASSQVTGGSEQYF,TRBD1,once,TRBJ2-7,TRBV3-1/TRBV3-2
TGTGCCAGCTCCCGGTATGAAAGCGAGCAGTTCTTC,CASSRYESEQFF,.,.,TRBJ2-1,TRBV18
TGTGCCAGCAGTTTACCCAGGGGGTTGAATTCACCCCTCCACTTT,CASSLPRGLNSPLHF,TRBD1,.,TRBJ1-6,TRBV27
TGTGCCAGCAGCTTAGGGGGGGGTACGCAGTATTTT,CASSLGGGTQYF,TRBD2,.,TRBJ2-3,TRBV7-6
TGTGCCTGGAGTTACTTGGGGAGTCGGAACACCGGGGAGCTGTTTTTT,CAWSYLGSRNTGELFF,.,.,TRBJ2-2,TRBV30
TGTGCCAGCAGTTTACGGCTAGCCCCCTACAATGAGCAGTTCTTC,CASSLRLAPYNEQFF,.,once,TRBJ2-1,TRBV27